This T cell receptor (beta chain) was sequenced for a study of cytomegalovirus exposure and HLA in healthy donors. The germline V gene encodes CDR1 MDHEN and CDR2 SYDVKM. The CDR3 contains 17 residues. V was cut by 8 bases and J by 1 base, with 21 bases left in between. 13 Jbeta primers and 60 Vbeta primers were used for the PCR. As processed by the authors: A follow-up analysis tallied about 88 million unique TCR beta chains, approximately 11 million shared. Here immunoSEQ multiplex PCR was the method, and the copy in TCRdb shows in-frame clones only, minus some. That table gives V, J and clone size, and the DNA gave D and trimming. The table includes about 160,000 clones, roughly 80% detected once.

Sequencing was carried out using PBMCs. This chain connects TRBV28 to TRBJ1-5; D not certain. The receptor's source is a girl between 5 and 17 years old in good health and CMV-seropositive. The CDR3 reads CASESSSSEVSNQPQHF. The CDR3 DNA is TGTGCCAGCGAAAGTAGTAGCTCCGAGGTGAGCAATCAGCCCCAGCATTTT.